Below, 32 T cell receptor beta chains from the same sample are listed, as sequenced in a study of blood T cell repertoires in COVID-19. Measured with immunoSEQ multiplex PCR; TCRdb has only the in-frame clones, and not every one. The data contain around 250,000 clones, 65% to 85% of them seen just once; the ten biggest clones take up less than 2%. Sequencing was carried out using peripheral blood. The receptors were gathered from a woman aged 40-49 years who had recovered from COVID-19.

The rearrangement joins TRBV28 to TRBJ2-2; TRBD1 is a possible D gene (5 bases). Germline values: CDR1 MDHEN, CDR2 SYDVKM. V lost 8 bases to trimming and J lost 7 bases, with 14 bases between them. This CDR3 has 13 amino acids. CDR3 loop: CASCQGINGELFF. DNA for the CDR3: TGTGCCAGCTGCCAGGGTATTAACGGGGAGCTGTTTTTT.

V and J are TRBV27 and TRBJ2-3, with a possible D match to TRBD1 (6 bases). Deletions cut 2 bases from V and 6 bases from J, with 12 bases between. In germline, CDR1 is MNHEY, CDR2 SMNVEV (reference sequence). This CDR3 is 14 amino acids long. The chain's CDR3 is CASSLRQGGDTQYF. The CDR3 bases are TGTGCCAGCAGTTTAAGGCAAGGGGGTGATACGCAGTATTTT.

The genes are TRBV3-1 (or the pseudogene TRBV3-2) and TRBJ2-3; TRBD2 agrees at 12 bases. The V gene's germline CDR1 is LGHDT and CDR2 YNNKEL (reference sequence). This CDR3 is built from 16 residues. After removal of 3 bases from V and 5 bases from J, the junction contained 6 bases not matched to a gene. CDR3 amino acids: CASSHLAGGPGDTQYF. In nucleotides, the CDR3 is TGTGCCAGCAGCCATCTAGCGGGGGGGCCGGGAGATACGCAGTATTTT.

For the CDR3, the DNA is TGCAGCGTTCCACAGGGCAATGAGCAGTTCTTC. It translates to CSVPQGNEQFF. The chain links TRBV29-1 to TRBJ2-1; tentatively, D is TRBD1 (6 bases). Trimming removed 5 bases at V and 6 bases at J, with 8 bases between. The CDR3 sequence is 11 residues long. From germline, CDR1 is SQVTM and CDR2 ANQGSEA.

This chain connects TRBV4-1 to TRBJ2-1; tentatively, D is TRBD2 (6 bases). The CDR3 is made up of 16 amino acids. Between the trimmed V and J ends, which lost 7 bases and 0 bases, there was a span of 16 bases. CDR1 is MGHRA, CDR2 YSYEKL, per germline. CDR3 in amino acids: CASKREAGTSYNEQFF. In nucleotides, the CDR3 is TGCGCCAGCAAGAGGGAGGCAGGGACCTCCTACAATGAGCAGTTCTTC.

This chain uses TRBV29-1 with TRBJ2-5; a weak D match, TRBD1 (6 bases). This CDR3 is 18 amino acids long. Germline V gene sequence: CDR1 SQVTM, CDR2 ANQGSEA. The V gene lost 4 bases and the J gene lost 2 bases, with 26 bases spanning the gap. The CDR3 protein is CSVGWYKGQGRVQETQYF. Written as DNA, the CDR3 is TGCAGCGTTGGGTGGTATAAGGGCCAGGGGAGAGTTCAAGAGACCCAGTACTTC.

The chain uses TRBV7-8 and TRBJ2-3, with 11 bases matching TRBD2. The V gene's germline CDR1 is SGHVS and CDR2 FQNEAQ. CDR3 length equals 16 residues. V lost 1 base and J lost 1; bases outside the gene matches: 1. Here the CDR3 DNA reads TGTGCCAGCAGCTTAGAACTAGCGGGGGGCACAGATACGCAGTATTTT. Amino acids: CASSLELAGGTDTQYF. The full variable domain, in which reference TRBV7-8 and TRBJ2-3 provide the parts outside the CDR3, is GAGVSQSPRYKVAKRGQDVALRCDPISGHVSLFWYQQALGQGPEFLTYFQNEAQLDKSGLPSDRFFAERPEGSVSTLKIQRTQQEDSAVYLCASSLELAGGTDTQYFGPGTRLTVL.

This rearrangement joins TRBV5-1 to TRBJ2-1; TRBD1 is a possible D gene (7 bases). Germline-derived CDR1 and CDR2 are SGHRS and YFSETQ. Trimming removed 4 bases from V and 3 bases from J, with 14 bases in between. This CDR3 contains 15 residues. CDR3 bases: TGCGCCAGCAGCCCTCGACAGGGAGGCTACAATGAGCAGTTCTTC. This translates into CASSPRQGGYNEQFF.

The chain employs TRBV28 and TRBJ2-5; 10 bases are a match to TRBD1. This CDR3 contains 15 residues. V gave up 6 bases and J gave up 4 bases; unmatched junction bases: 8. Germline CDR1 is MDHEN and CDR2 is SYDVKM. CDR3 in DNA: TGTGCCAGCAGACCAGGACAGGGGGTTTTAGAGACCCAGTACTTC. This gives the protein CASRPGQGVLETQYF.

This clone was seen only once. The rearrangement uses TRBV5-1 and TRBJ1-1, with TRBD1 identical over 7 bases. J gave up 7 bases and V 3 bases, and 6 bases lay outside the gene matches. CDR3 length: 13 amino acids. Germline V lookup: CDR1 SGHRS, CDR2 YFSETQ. CDR3 sequence (DNA): TGCGCCAGCAGCTCTTCAGGGGGTAGTGAAGCTTTCTTT. The encoded protein is CASSSSGGSEAFF.

This clone was observed a few times. The V gene is TRBV30, the J gene TRBJ1-5, with D possibly matching TRBD1 (5 bases). Trimming shortened V by 0 bases and J by 7 bases, and 7 bases separated the two germline ends. The CDR3 has 12 amino acids. CDR1 is GTSNPN, CDR2 SVGIG, per germline (reference sequence). The CDR3 sequence: CAWSVAGQPQHF. The CDR3 region has the DNA TGTGCCTGGAGTGTAGCAGGGCAGCCCCAGCATTTT.

The J gene is TRBJ2-1, the V gene TRBV4-2; a possible D gene is TRBD1 (6 bases). The V end lost 0 bases, the J end lost 4 bases, and 10 bases lay between the germline ends. Germline V gene data show CDR1 as LGHNA and CDR2 as YNFKEQ. The CDR3 has 15 amino acids. The CDR3 bases are TGTGCCAGCAGCCAAGAAGGGACATTTTACAATGAGCAGTTCTTC. Its protein is CASSQEGTFYNEQFF.

This clone has a single count. Other nucleotide sequences from this sample produce the same CDR3. The rearrangement uses TRBV5-1 and TRBJ2-5; D remains ambiguous. Germline assignment: CDR1 SGHRS and CDR2 YFSETQ. V lost 3 bases and J lost 2, with 8 bases in between. This CDR3 is 13 amino acids long. This chain's CDR3 is CASSSTPQETQYF. The CDR3 DNA reads TGCGCCAGCAGCTCGACTCCTCAAGAGACCCAGTACTTC.

The chain recombines TRBV5-1 with TRBJ2-2; D is unclear. Germline CDR1 SGHRS, CDR2 YFSETQ. The germline V and J ends were trimmed by 2 bases and 4 bases, with 12 bases remaining between them. The CDR3 is made up of 15 amino acids. CDR3: CASSFLQVGTGELFF. Written as DNA, the CDR3 is TGCGCCAGCAGCTTCCTCCAGGTTGGCACCGGGGAGCTGTTTTTT.

This chain links TRBV2 with TRBJ2-7; TRBD2 aligns across 9 bases. Germline values: CDR1 SNHLY, CDR2 FYNNEI. This CDR3 has 14 amino acids. Trimming removed 8 bases from V and 2 bases from J; junction bases left unmatched: 7. The CDR3 coding sequence is TGTGCCAGCGCCCCTAGCGGGGTAGCCTACGAGCAGTACTTC. Translated, it gives CASAPSGVAYEQYF.

This chain uses TRBV18 with TRBJ2-2; 7 bases align to TRBD1. Germline V CDR1 and CDR2: KGHSH, LQKENI. Unmatched junction bases numbered 3, after V lost 6 bases and J lost 2 bases. The CDR3 loop spans 14 amino acids. The CDR3 is CASSGQDNTGELFF. The CDR3, as DNA: TGTGCCAGCTCTGGACAGGATAACACCGGGGAGCTGTTTTTT.

The V call is TRBV29-1, the J call TRBJ1-2; 9 bases agree with TRBD1. The V gene end was trimmed by 5 bases and the J gene end by 8 bases; junction bases not matched to a gene: 6. Looked up from germline, CDR1 is SQVTM and CDR2 is ANQGSEA. This CDR3 spans 12 amino acids. CDR3 in amino acids: CSVSRTGEGYTF. The CDR3 DNA reads TGCAGCGTTTCCCGGACAGGGGAAGGCTACACCTTC.

This sequence joins TRBV20-1 and TRBJ1-6, with D tentatively TRBD1 (5 bases). The CDR3 has 11 amino acids. The germline V gene encodes CDR1 DFQATT and CDR2 SNEGSKA (reference sequence). The V end lost 5 bases, the J end lost 7 bases, and 6 bases lay between the germline ends. The CDR3 spells CSAGGNSPLHF. CDR3 nucleotides: TGCAGTGCTGGGGGGAATTCACCCCTCCACTTT.

The chain recombines TRBV29-1 with TRBJ2-3; maybe TRBD2 (6 bases). The CDR3 loop spans 14 amino acids. V lost 4 bases and J 0 bases, leaving 11 bases between the germline ends. The germline gives CDR1 SQVTM, CDR2 ANQGSEA. The CDR3 DNA follows: TGCAGCGTTGGAAAAGGGACTAGCACAGATACGCAGTATTTT. Its translation is CSVGKGTSTDTQYF.

V gene TRBV21-1 combines with J gene TRBJ1-6; no DNA check was done on the table's D call, TRBD1. TRBV21-1 is listed as a pseudogene. The CDR3 has 15 amino acids. In nucleotides, the CDR3 is TGTGCCAGCAGCAAAGTGGCAGGCCAGAATTCACCCCTCCACTTT. It is translated as CASSKVAGQNSPLHF.

The chain recombines TRBV28 with TRBJ1-5; a possible D gene is TRBD1 (6 bases). The CDR3 spans 18 residues. The germline V gene encodes CDR1 MDHEN and CDR2 SYDVKM. V was shortened by 3 bases and J by 2 bases, with 20 bases between the two germline ends. CDR3: CASSFRYRVSDGNQPQHF. CDR3 DNA sequence: TGTGCCAGCAGTTTTCGGTACAGGGTGTCTGATGGCAATCAGCCCCAGCATTTT.

This clone was picked up a small number of times. This chain uses TRBV27 with TRBJ1-5, with 9 bases aligning to TRBD1. V shed 6 bases, J shed 1 base, and the junction held 4 bases outside the gene matches. CDR1 and CDR2 (germline): MNHEY, SMNVEV (reference sequence). The CDR3 is made up of 15 amino acids. The CDR3 DNA follows: TGTGCCAGCAGCTCGGACAGGGGAAGCAATCAGCCCCAGCATTTT. Translation gives CASSSDRGSNQPQHF.

The chain carries TRBV10-2 and TRBJ1-1; 9 bases match TRBD1. The CDR3 extends over 14 amino acids. V lost 5 bases and J lost 1; bases outside the gene matches: 2. The germline CDR1 and CDR2 sequences are WSHSY and SAAADI. The CDR3 here is CASSTQGANTEAFF. The CDR3 DNA sequence: TGCGCCAGCAGTACACAGGGGGCGAACACTGAAGCTTTCTTT.

The V and J genes are TRBV7-9 and TRBJ1-6, with D possibly matching TRBD1 (6 bases). The CDR3 runs 14 residues. CDR1 and CDR2 from the germline V gene are SEHNR and FQNEAQ (reference sequence). The V end was cut by 5 bases, the J end by 6 bases, with 11 bases between. CDR3: CASSEDSLNSPLHF. The DNA of the CDR3 is TGTGCCAGCAGCGAGGACAGCCTTAATTCACCCCTCCACTTT.

This rearrangement joins TRBV28 to TRBJ2-7, with a possible D match to TRBD2 (5 bases). Trimming shortened V by 5 bases and J by 0 bases, and 11 bases separated the two germline ends. The CDR3 spans 14 residues. Germline loops: CDR1 MDHEN, CDR2 SYDVKM. The CDR3 loop reads CASSSPGISYEQYF. The CDR3 DNA is TGTGCCAGCAGTAGCCCCGGGATCTCCTACGAGCAGTACTTC.

The rearrangement links TRBV5-6 to TRBJ1-1, with 7 bases aligning to TRBD1. V shed 2 bases and J 4 bases; nucleotides not matched to a gene: 5. From germline, CDR1 is SGHDT and CDR2 YYEEEE. The CDR3 runs 14 residues. DNA for the CDR3: TGTGCCAGCAGCTTTCAGGGGGTGGCCACTGAAGCTTTCTTT. Protein: CASSFQGVATEAFF.

V and J are TRBV19 and TRBJ1-2; the D is unclear. Germline V CDR1 and CDR2: LNHDA, SQIVND (reference sequence). The V gene lost 6 bases and the J gene lost 0 bases, with 11 bases spanning the gap. There are 14 residues in the CDR3. DNA for the CDR3: TGTGCCAGTAGCTACGACGGAGCTAACTATGGCTACACCTTC. Its protein product is CASSYDGANYGYTF.

This clone is a singleton in its sample. This chain joins TRBV2 and TRBJ1-2; 7 positions match TRBD1. The CDR3 is 11 residues long. After removal of 9 bases from V and 3 bases from J, the junction contained 1 base not matched to a gene. Germline CDR1 is SNHLY and CDR2 is FYNNEI. The CDR3 is CARQGYYGYTF. CDR3 DNA: TGTGCCAGACAGGGGTACTATGGCTACACCTTC.

This chain uses TRBV2 with TRBJ1-6; D not resolved. The CDR3 is 13 residues long. The V and J ends lost 7 bases and 10 bases respectively, with 14 bases between them. Germline lookup yields CDR1 SNHLY and CDR2 FYNNEI. CDR3 DNA sequence: TGTGCCAGCACCCGGGGTGCGCCATCACCCCTCCACTTT. Translating gives CASTRGAPSPLHF.

This clone was found a few times. The V and J genes are TRBV29-1 and TRBJ2-5; D perhaps matches TRBD2 (6 bases). In germline, CDR1 is SQVTM, CDR2 ANQGSEA. V dropped 4 bases and J dropped 5 bases, with 11 bases sitting between them. CDR3 length: 12 residues. CDR3 in amino acids: CSVGGVGETQYF. The CDR3 nucleotides read TGCAGCGTTGGCGGGGTCGGCGAGACCCAGTACTTC.

This sequence joins TRBV12-3 or TRBV12-4 and TRBJ2-5; 7 positions agree with TRBD1. With V trimmed by 0 bases and J by 5 bases, 0 bases remained unmatched. The CDR3 has 13 amino acids. CDR3 sequence (DNA): TGTGCCAGCAGTTTAGCAGGGGGCGAGACCCAGTACTTC. It codes for CASSLAGGETQYF.

The V and J genes are TRBV4-2 and TRBJ2-2; 7 bases align to TRBD1. This CDR3 region has 16 residues. Trimming cost V 0 bases and J 5 bases; bases outside gene matches: 6. Per germline, CDR1 LGHNA and CDR2 YNFKEQ. The CDR3 region has the DNA TGTGCCAGCAGCCAAGATCAGGGGGTCCTAACCGGGGAGCTGTTTTTT. It is translated as CASSQDQGVLTGELFF.